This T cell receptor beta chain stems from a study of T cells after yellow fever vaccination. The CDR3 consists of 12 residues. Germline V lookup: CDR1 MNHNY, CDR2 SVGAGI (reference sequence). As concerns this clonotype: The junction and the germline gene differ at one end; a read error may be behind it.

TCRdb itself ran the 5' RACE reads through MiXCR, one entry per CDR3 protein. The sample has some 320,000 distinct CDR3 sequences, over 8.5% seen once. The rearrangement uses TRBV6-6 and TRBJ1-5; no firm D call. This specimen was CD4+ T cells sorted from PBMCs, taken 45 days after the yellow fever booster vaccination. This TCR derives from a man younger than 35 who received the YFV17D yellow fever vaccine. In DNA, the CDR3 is TGTGGGGCCGCGGTGGGAGGTCAGCCCCAGCAATTT. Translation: CGAAVGGQPQQF.